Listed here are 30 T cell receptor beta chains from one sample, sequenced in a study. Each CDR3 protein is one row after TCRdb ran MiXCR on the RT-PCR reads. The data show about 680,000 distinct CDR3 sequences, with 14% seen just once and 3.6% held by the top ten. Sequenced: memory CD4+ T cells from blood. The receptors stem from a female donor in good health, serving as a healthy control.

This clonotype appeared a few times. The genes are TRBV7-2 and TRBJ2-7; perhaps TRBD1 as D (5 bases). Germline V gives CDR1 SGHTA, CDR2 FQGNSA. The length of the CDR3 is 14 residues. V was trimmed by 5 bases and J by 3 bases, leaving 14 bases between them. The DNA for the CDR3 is TGTGCCAGCAGCCGGGTGAGCAGGGTCTACGAGCAGTACTTC. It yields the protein CASSRVSRVYEQYF. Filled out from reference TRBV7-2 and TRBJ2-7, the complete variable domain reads GAGVSQSPSNKVTEKGKDVELRCDPISGHTALYWYRQSLGQGLEFLIYFQGNSAPDKSGLPSDRFSAERTGGSVSTLTIQRTQQEDSAVYLCASSRVSRVYEQYFGPGTRLTVT.

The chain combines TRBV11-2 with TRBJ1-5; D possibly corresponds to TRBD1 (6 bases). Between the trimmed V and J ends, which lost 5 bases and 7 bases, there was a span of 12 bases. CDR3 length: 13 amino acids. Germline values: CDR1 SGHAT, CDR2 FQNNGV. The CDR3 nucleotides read TGTGCCAGCAGCCAGGGGTTTACCCAGCCCCAGCATTTT. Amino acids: CASSQGFTQPQHF.

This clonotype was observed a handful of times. The CDR3: CASRAGATNEKLFF. Written as DNA, the CDR3 is TGTGCCAGTCGCGCGGGTGCAACTAATGAAAAACTGTTTTTT. The chain uses TRBV18 and TRBJ1-4; D is ambiguous. V was pared by 9 bases and J by 0 bases, with 11 bases between. This CDR3 is built from 14 residues. Looked up from germline, CDR1 is KGHSH and CDR2 is LQKENI.

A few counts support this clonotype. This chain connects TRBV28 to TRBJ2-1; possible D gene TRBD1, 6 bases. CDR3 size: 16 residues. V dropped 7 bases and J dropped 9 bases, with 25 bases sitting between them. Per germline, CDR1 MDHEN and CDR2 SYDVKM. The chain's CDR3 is CASTPGDPRLNREQFF. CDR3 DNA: TGTGCCAGCACCCCAGGGGACCCCCGGCTAAATCGTGAGCAGTTCTTC.

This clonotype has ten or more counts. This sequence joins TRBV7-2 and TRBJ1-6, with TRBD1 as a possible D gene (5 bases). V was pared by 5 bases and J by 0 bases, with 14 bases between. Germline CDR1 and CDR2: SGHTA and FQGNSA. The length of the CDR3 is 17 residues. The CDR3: CASSNPPGASYNSPLHF. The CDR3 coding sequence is TGTGCCAGCAGCAACCCCCCTGGGGCCTCCTATAATTCACCCCTCCACTTT.

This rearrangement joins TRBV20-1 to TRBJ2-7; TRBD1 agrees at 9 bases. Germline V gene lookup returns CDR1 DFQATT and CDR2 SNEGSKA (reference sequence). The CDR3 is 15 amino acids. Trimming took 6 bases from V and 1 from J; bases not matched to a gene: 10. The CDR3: CSALRQGGGSYEQYF. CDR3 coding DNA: TGCAGTGCCCTCCGACAGGGGGGGGGTTCCTACGAGCAGTACTTC.

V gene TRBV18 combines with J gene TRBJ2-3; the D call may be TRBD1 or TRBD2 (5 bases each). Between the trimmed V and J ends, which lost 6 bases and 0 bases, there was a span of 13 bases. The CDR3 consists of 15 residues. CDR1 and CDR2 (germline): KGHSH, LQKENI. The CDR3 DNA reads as TGTGCCAGCTCCCCGATGGGGGTGAGCACAGATACGCAGTATTTT. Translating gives CASSPMGVSTDTQYF.

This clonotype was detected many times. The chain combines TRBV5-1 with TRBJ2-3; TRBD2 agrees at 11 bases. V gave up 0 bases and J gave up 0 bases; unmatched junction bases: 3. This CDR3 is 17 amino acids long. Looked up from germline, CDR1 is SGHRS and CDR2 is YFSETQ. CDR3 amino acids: CASSLGTSGHSTDTQYF. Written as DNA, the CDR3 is TGCGCCAGCAGCTTGGGGACTAGCGGGCACAGCACAGATACGCAGTATTTT.

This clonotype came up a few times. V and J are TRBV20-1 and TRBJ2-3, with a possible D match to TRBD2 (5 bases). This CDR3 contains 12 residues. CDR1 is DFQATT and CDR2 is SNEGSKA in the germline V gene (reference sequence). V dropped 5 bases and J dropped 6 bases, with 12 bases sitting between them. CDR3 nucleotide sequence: TGCAGTGCTCCGGGGTCCCCGGATACGCAGTATTTT. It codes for CSAPGSPDTQYF.

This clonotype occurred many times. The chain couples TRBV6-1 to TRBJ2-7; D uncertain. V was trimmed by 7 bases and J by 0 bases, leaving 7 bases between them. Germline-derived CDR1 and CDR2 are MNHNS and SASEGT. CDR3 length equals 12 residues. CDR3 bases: TGTGCCAGCAACCCGAGCTCCTACGAGCAGTACTTC. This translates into CASNPSSYEQYF.

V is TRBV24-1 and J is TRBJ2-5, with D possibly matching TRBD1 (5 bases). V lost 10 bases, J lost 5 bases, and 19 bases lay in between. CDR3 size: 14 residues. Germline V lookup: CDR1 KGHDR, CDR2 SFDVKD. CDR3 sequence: CATSQGAPVETQYF. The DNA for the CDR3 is TGTGCCACAAGTCAAGGGGCCCCGGTCGAGACCCAGTACTTC.

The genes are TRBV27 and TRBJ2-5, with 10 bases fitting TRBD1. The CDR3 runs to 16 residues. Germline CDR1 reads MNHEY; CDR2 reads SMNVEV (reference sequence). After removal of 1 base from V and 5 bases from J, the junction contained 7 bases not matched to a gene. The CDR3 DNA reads TGTGCCAGCAGTTTATTCCCGGGACAGGGGTTCGAGACCCAGTACTTC. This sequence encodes CASSLFPGQGFETQYF.

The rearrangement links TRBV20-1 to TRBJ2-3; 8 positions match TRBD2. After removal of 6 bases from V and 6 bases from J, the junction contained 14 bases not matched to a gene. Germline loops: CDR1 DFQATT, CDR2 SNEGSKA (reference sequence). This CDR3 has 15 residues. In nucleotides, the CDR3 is TGCAGTGCCCATTCTATAGCGGGGCGCGGGGATACGCAGTATTTT. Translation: CSAHSIAGRGDTQYF.

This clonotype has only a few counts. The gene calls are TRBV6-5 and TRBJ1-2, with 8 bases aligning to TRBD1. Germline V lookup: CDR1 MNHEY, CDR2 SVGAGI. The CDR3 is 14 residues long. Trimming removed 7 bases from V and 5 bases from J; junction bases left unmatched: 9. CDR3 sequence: CASKETGDGYGYTF. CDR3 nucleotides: TGTGCCAGCAAAGAGACAGGGGATGGATATGGCTACACCTTC.

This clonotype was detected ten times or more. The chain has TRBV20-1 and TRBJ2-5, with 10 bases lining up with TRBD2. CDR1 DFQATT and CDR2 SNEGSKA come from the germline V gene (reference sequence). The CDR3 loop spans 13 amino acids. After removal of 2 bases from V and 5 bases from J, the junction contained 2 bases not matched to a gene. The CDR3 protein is CSARLAGAETQYF. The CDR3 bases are TGCAGTGCTAGACTAGCGGGAGCGGAGACCCAGTACTTC.

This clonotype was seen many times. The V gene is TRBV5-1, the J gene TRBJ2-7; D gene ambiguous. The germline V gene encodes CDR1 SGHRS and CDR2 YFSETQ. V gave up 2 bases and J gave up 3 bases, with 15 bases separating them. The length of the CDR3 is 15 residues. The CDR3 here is CASSFSSGSGYEQYF. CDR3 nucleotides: TGCGCCAGCAGCTTCTCTTCTGGATCGGGCTACGAGCAGTACTTC.

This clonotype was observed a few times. This CDR3 reads CASSFWGAPSLYNEQFF. CDR3 nucleotide sequence: TGTGCCAGCAGCTTCTGGGGGGCCCCCTCCCTCTACAATGAGCAGTTCTTC. V usage is TRBV7-2 and J usage is TRBJ2-1; D may correspond to TRBD1 or TRBD2 (6 bases each). This CDR3 contains 17 residues. Germline CDR1 SGHTA, CDR2 FQGNSA. Between the trimmed V and J ends, which lost 3 bases and 3 bases, there was a span of 18 bases.

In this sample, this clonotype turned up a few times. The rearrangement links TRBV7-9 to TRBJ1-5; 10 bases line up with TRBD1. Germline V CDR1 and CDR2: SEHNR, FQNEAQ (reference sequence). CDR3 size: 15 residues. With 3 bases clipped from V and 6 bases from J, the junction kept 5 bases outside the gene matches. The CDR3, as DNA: TGTGCCAGCAGCTTGACAGGGGGCGCGGGTCAGCCCCAGCATTTT. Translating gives CASSLTGGAGQPQHF.

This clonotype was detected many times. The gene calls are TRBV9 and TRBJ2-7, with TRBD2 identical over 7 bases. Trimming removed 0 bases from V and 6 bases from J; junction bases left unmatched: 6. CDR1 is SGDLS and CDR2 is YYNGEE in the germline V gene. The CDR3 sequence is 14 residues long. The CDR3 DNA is TGTGCCAGCAGCGTAGAGGCGGGAGCCTCCGAGCAGTACTTC. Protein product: CASSVEAGASEQYF.

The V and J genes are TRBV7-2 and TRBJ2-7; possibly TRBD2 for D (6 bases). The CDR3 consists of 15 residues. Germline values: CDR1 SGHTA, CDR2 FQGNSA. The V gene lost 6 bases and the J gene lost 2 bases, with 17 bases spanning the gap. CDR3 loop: CASRQAGTETYEQYF. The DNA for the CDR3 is TGTGCCAGCAGACAAGCCGGGACTGAAACCTACGAGCAGTACTTC.

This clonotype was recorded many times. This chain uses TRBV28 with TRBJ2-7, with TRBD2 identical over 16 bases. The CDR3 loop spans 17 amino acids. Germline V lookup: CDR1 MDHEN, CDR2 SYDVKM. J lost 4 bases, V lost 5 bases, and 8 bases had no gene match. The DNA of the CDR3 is TGTGCCAGCAGTCATAGAATGGGACTAGCGGGAGGGTACGAGCAGTACTTC. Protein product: CASSHRMGLAGGYEQYF.

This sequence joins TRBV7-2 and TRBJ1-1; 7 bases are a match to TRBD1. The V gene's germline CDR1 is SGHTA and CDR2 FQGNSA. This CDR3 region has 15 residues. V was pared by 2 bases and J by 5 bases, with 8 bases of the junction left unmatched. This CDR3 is CASSLKTGAWTEAFF. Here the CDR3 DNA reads TGTGCCAGCAGCTTAAAAACAGGGGCGTGGACTGAAGCTTTCTTT.

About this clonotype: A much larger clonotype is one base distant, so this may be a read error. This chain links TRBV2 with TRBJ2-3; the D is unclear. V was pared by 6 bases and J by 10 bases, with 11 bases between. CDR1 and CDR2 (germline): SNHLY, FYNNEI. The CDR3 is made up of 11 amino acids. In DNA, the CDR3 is TGTGCCAGCAGGCCCGAGGTGGCGCAGTATTTT. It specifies CASRPEVAQYF.

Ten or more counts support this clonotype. The CDR3 spells CASSPGTTLNIQYF. The CDR3 DNA is TGCGCCAGCAGCCCCGGGACCACGCTGAACATTCAGTACTTC. The J gene is TRBJ2-4, the V gene TRBV5-1; D may correspond to TRBD1 or TRBD2 (5 bases each). This CDR3 spans 14 amino acids. Between the trimmed V and J ends, which lost 4 bases and 7 bases, there was a span of 15 bases. The germline CDR1 and CDR2 sequences are SGHRS and YFSETQ. The complete variable domain, with remaining parts taken from reference TRBV5-1 and TRBJ2-4, reads KAGVTQTPRYLIKTRGQQVTLSCSPISGHRSVSWYQQTPGQGLQFLFEYFSETQRNKGNFPGRFSGRQFSNSRSEMNVSTLELGDSALYLCASSPGTTLNIQYFGAGTRLSVL.

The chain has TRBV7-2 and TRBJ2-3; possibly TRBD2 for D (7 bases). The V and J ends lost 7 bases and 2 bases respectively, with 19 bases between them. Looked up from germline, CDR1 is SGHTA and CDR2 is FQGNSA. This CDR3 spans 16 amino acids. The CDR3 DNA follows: TGTGCCAGCACCCCAACCCGCGGGGGCCCCACAGATACGCAGTATTTT. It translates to CASTPTRGGPTDTQYF. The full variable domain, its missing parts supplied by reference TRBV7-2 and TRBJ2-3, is GAGVSQSPSNKVTEKGKDVELRCDPISGHTALYWYRQSLGQGLEFLIYFQGNSAPDKSGLPSDRFSAERTGGSVSTLTIQRTQQEDSAVYLCASTPTRGGPTDTQYFGPGTRLTVL.

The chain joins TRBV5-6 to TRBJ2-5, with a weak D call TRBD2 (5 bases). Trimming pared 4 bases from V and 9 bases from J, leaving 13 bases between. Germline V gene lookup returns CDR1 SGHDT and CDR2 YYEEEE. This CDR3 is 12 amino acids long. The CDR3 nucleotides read TGTGCCAGCAGCGGCGGGCCCAAGGCCCAGTACTTC. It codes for CASSGGPKAQYF.

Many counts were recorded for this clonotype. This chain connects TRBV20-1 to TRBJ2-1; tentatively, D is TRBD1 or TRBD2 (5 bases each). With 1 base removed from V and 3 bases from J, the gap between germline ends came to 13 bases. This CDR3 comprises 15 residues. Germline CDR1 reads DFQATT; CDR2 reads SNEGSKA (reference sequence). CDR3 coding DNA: TGCAGTGCTAGAGTGTTGGGACGATTCTACAATGAGCAGTTCTTC. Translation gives CSARVLGRFYNEQFF.

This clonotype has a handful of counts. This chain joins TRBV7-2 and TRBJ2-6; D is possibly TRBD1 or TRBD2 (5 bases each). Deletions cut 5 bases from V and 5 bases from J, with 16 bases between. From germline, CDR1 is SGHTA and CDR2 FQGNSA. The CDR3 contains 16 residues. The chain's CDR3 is CASSASRDRRANVLTF. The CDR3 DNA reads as TGTGCCAGCAGCGCCTCCCGGGACCGCCGGGCCAACGTCCTGACTTTC.

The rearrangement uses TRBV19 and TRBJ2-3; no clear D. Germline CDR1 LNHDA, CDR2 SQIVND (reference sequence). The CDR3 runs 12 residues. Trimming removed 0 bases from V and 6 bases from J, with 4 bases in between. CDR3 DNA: TGTGCCAGTAGTATAGAGGGGGATACGCAGTATTTT. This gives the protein CASSIEGDTQYF.

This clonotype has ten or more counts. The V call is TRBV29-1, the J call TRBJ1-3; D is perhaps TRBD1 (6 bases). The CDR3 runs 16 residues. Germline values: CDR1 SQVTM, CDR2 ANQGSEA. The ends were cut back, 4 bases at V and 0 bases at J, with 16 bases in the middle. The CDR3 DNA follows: TGCAGCGTTGGCCAGGGGAGCGGTTTCTCTGGAAACACCATATATTTT. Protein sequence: CSVGQGSGFSGNTIYF. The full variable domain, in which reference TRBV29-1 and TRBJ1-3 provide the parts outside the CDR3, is SAVISQKPSRDICQRGTSLTIQCQVDSQVTMMFWYRQQPGQSLTLIATANQGSEATYESGFVIDKFPISRPNLTFSTLTVSNMSPEDSSIYLCSVGQGSGFSGNTIYFGEGSWLTVV.